The present T cell receptor beta chain was sequenced within a study of T cells in Graves' hyperthyroidism and ophthalmopathy. Overall study findings and caveats: A median about 6 months before onset, the model predicted ophthalmopathy. Ophthalmopathy was told apart from stable hyperthyroidism by a 13 V-J model.

RNA transcripts were the template for amplifying TCR beta CDR3 regions. The HTBI primer set drove a first-round RT-PCR of the TCR CDR3. TCRdb re-derived calls from the multiplex PCR reads in MiXCR, one entry per CDR3 protein. The data show a few hundred thousand distinct CDR3 sequences, 20% seen once. A roughly 9.3 ml volume of fresh peripheral blood provided the PBMCs. This CDR3 spans 11 amino acids. The germline V and J ends were trimmed by 4 bases and 6 bases, with 7 bases remaining between them. Germline CDR1 is MNHNS and CDR2 is SASEGT. This clonotype was recorded at least ten times. Antigen: not known.

Material for sequencing was blood. The TCR comes from a man between 18 and 29 years old with Graves' hyperthyroidism. J is TRBJ2-7 and V is TRBV6-1; D not resolved. As DNA, the CDR3 is TGTGCCAGCAGTGCGACCTCCGAGCAGTACTTC. It yields the protein CASSATSEQYF.